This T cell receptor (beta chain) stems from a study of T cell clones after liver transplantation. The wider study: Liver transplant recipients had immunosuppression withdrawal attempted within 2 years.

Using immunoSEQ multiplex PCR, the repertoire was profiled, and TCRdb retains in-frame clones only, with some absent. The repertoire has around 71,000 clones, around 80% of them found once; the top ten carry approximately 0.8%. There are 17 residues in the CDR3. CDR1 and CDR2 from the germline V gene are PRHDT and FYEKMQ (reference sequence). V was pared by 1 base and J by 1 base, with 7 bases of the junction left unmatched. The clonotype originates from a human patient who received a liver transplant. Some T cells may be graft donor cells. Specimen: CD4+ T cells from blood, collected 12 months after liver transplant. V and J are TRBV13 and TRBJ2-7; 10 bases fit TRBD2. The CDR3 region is CASSLDKGLATSYEQYF. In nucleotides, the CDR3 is TGTGCCAGCAGCTTAGATAAGGGACTAGCGACATCCTACGAGCAGTACTTC.